A selection of T cell receptor beta chains follows, all from one sample in a study of blood T cell repertoires in COVID-19. Assay: immunoSEQ multiplex PCR; the TCRdb copy retains only in-frame clones and omits some. The sample holds over 95,000 clones, about 85% seen once. The sample comprised peripheral blood. The source is a man aged 35 to 55 with acute or convalescent COVID-19. The CDR3 runs from the conserved cysteine through the conserved F or W. The D gene is left open where the match is weak.

d_call v_call cdr3_length cdr3_aa
TRBD1 TRBV27 14 CASQGGLFNTEAFF
NA TRBV11-2 13 CASSLGQVYEQYF
TRBD1 TRBV7-9 14 CASSTRTGAFGYTF
TRBD1 TRBV19 16 CASSARGQGKTDEQYF
NA TRBV30 14 CAWSVPSGYYGYTF
NA TRBV5-1 14 CASSTRGGVDGYTF
TRBD2 TRBV5-1 16 CASSSGLASSTDTQYF
NA TRBV2 15 CASSDETANYNEQFF
NA TRBV19 13 CASSIATYNEQFF
NA TRBV7-6 14 CASSSLAGDNEQFF